These 9 T cell receptor beta chains were all obtained from the same sample, sequenced in a study of identical twins. MiXCR was run by TCRdb on the 5' RACE reads, yielding one entry per CDR3 protein. The repertoire consists of 200,000 to 250,000 distinct CDR3 sequences, with approximately 7.1% occurring once and the leading ten covering 13% to 15%. This same sample was also taken into another study, of T cells expressing NK-cell markers.

The material sequenced was CD8+ T cells sorted from blood. The origin of the receptors is a woman younger than 35 in good health.

This clonotype was found a few times. The chain links TRBV14 to TRBJ2-1, with a weak D call TRBD2 (7 bases). Germline CDR1 is SGHDN and CDR2 is FVKESK. The CDR3 runs 15 residues. Trimming removed 4 bases from V and 6 bases from J, with 16 bases in between. The CDR3 region is CASSPNGGPPNEQFF. DNA of the CDR3: TGTGCCAGCAGCCCCAACGGGGGGCCACCCAATGAGCAGTTCTTC.

This clonotype came up many times. The chain couples TRBV29-1 to TRBJ1-1; D remains ambiguous. Trimming stripped 6 bases from V and 0 bases from J, with 14 bases between. The CDR3 sequence is 14 residues long. CDR1 is SQVTM and CDR2 is ANQGSEA in the germline V gene. The CDR3 spells CSVQEVHVNTEAFF. CDR3 sequence (DNA): TGCAGCGTCCAGGAGGTCCACGTGAACACTGAAGCTTTCTTT.

This clonotype was counted between two and nine times. The rearrangement joins TRBV5-1 to TRBJ2-3; 9 nucleotides line up with TRBD1. Trimming removed 1 base from V and 4 bases from J; junction bases left unmatched: 13. Germline V lookup: CDR1 SGHRS, CDR2 YFSETQ. The CDR3 totals 18 residues. Here the CDR3 DNA reads TGCGCCAGCAGCTTGAGAGCTGTGGGGACAGGGACGGCAGATACGCAGTATTTT. This sequence encodes CASSLRAVGTGTADTQYF.

A few counts support this clonotype. The rearrangement uses TRBV30 and TRBJ1-1; no clear D gene. The germline V gene has CDR1 GTSNPN and CDR2 SVGIG (reference sequence). The CDR3 is 13 residues long. Trimming took off 5 bases at V and 4 bases at J, with 14 bases between the two ends. CDR3 amino acids: CAWSPMVSTEAFF. Here the CDR3 DNA reads TGTGCCTGGTCTCCAATGGTTAGCACTGAAGCTTTCTTT.

Only a few counts were recorded for this clonotype. The rearrangement joins TRBV2 to TRBJ2-7; 8 nucleotides align to TRBD2. Germline values: CDR1 SNHLY, CDR2 FYNNEI. Trimming took 0 bases from V and 3 from J; bases not matched to a gene: 7. The CDR3 covers 16 residues. CDR3: CASSEALPAGGYEQYF. CDR3 coding DNA: TGTGCCAGCAGTGAAGCCCTACCCGCGGGGGGCTACGAGCAGTACTTC.

This clonotype appeared a few times. V gene TRBV20-1 combines with J gene TRBJ2-5, with D unclear. CDR1 DFQATT and CDR2 SNEGSKA come from the germline V gene (reference sequence). V was clipped by 3 bases and J by 0 bases, with 14 bases between them. The CDR3 covers 15 residues. The CDR3 loop is CSASGAEGYQETQYF. In DNA, the CDR3 is TGCAGTGCTAGTGGAGCAGAAGGGTACCAAGAGACCCAGTACTTC.

This clonotype was seen ten or more times. The CDR3 spells CASSSTPNTGELFF. CDR3 DNA: TGTGCCAGCAGTTCGACACCGAACACCGGGGAGCTGTTTTTT. This chain links TRBV12-3 or TRBV12-4 with TRBJ2-2; D ambiguous. V was shortened by 4 bases and J by 0 bases, with 6 bases between the two germline ends. The CDR3 contains 14 residues.

The chain links TRBV13 to TRBJ1-4; TRBD1 aligns across 7 bases. J was trimmed by 7 bases and V by 3 bases; bases with no gene match: 14. The length of the CDR3 is 17 residues. Germline CDR1 and CDR2: PRHDT and FYEKMQ (reference sequence). The CDR3 nucleotides are TGTGCCAGCAGCTTCAGCGGGCCGACAGGGAGAGTTGAAAAACTGTTTTTT. Translation: CASSFSGPTGRVEKLFF.

This sequence joins TRBV19 and TRBJ2-1, with D perhaps TRBD2 (5 bases). CDR1 LNHDA and CDR2 SQIVND come from the germline V gene (reference sequence). The CDR3 spans 15 residues. The germline V and J ends were trimmed by 7 bases and 0 bases, with 13 bases remaining between them. In DNA, the CDR3 is TGTGCCAGTACCCCCATGGGGAGCTCCTACAATGAGCAGTTCTTC. Translated: CASTPMGSSYNEQFF.